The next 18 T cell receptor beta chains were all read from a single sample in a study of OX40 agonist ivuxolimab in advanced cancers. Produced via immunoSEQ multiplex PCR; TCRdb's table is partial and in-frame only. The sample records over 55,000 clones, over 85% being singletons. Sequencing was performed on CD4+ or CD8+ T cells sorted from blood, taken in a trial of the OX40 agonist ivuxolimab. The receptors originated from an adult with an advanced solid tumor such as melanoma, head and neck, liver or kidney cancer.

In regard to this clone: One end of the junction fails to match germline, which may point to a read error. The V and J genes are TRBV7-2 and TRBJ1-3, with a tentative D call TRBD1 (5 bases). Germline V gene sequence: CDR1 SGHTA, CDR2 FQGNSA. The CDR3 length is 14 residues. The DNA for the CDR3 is TGTGCCAGCAAACCAGGGACCTCTGGAAACACCACATATTTT. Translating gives CASKPGTSGNTTYF.

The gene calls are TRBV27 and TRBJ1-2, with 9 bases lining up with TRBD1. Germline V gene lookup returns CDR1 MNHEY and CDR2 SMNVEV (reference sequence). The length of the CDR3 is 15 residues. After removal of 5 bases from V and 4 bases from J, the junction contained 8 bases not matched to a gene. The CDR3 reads CASSHYTGGGYGYTF. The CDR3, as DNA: TGTGCCAGCAGTCACTACACAGGGGGCGGCTATGGCTACACCTTC.

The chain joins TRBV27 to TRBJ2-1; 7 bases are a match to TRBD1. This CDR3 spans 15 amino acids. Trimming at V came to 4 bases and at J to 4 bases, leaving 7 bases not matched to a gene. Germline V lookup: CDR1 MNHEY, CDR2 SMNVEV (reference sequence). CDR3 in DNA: TGTGCCAGCAGTTGGTCGGGACAGAATTACAATGAGCAGTTCTTC. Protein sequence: CASSWSGQNYNEQFF.

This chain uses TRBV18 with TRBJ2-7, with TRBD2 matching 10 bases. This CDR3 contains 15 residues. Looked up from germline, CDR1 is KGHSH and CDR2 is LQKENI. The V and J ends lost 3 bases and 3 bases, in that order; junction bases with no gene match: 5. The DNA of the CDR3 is TGTGCCAGCTCACCGAACCCTAGCGGGGGCTACGAGCAGTACTTC. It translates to CASSPNPSGGYEQYF.

The CDR3 spells CASSLTAGGGPGANVLTF. The CDR3, as DNA: TGTGCCAGCAGTTTAACGGCAGGGGGAGGTCCTGGGGCCAACGTCCTGACTTTC. V gene TRBV28 combines with J gene TRBJ2-6; maybe TRBD1 (7 bases). CDR1 is MDHEN, CDR2 SYDVKM, per germline. Trimming took 2 bases from V and 2 from J, leaving 16 bases between them. The CDR3 sequence is 18 residues long.

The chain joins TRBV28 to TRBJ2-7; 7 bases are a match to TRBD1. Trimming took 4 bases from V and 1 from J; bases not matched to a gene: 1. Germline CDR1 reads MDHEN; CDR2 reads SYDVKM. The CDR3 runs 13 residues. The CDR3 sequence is CASSSGQSYEQYF. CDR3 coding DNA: TGTGCCAGCAGTTCGGGACAGTCCTACGAGCAGTACTTC.

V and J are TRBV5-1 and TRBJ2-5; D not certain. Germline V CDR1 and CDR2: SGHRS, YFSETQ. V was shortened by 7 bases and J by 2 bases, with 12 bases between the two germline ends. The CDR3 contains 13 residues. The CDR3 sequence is CASGLPSQETQYF. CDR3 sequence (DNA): TGCGCCAGCGGCCTCCCGAGTCAAGAGACCCAGTACTTC.

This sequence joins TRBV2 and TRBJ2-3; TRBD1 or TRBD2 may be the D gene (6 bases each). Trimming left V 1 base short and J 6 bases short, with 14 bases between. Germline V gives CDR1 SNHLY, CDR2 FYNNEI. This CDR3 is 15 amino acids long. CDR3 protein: CASSEGGARRDTQYF. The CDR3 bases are TGTGCCAGCAGTGAAGGGGGGGCCCGGAGGGATACGCAGTATTTT. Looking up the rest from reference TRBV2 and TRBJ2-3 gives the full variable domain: EPEVTQTPSHQVTQMGQEVILRCVPISNHLYFYWYRQILGQKVEFLVSFYNNEISEKSEIFDDQFSVERPDGSNFTLKIRSTKLEDSAMYFCASSEGGARRDTQYFGPGTRLTVL.

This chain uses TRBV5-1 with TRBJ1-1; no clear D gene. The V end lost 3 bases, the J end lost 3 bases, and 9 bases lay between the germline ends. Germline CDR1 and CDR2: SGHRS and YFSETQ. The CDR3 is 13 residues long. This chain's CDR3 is CASSSQTHTEAFF. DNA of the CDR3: TGCGCCAGCAGCTCCCAGACCCACACTGAAGCTTTCTTT.

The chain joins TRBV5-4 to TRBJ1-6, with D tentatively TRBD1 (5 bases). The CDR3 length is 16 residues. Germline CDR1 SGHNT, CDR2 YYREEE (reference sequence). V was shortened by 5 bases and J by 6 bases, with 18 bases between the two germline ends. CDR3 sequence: CASSSDGRVINSPLHF. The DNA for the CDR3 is TGTGCCAGCAGTTCCGACGGCAGGGTTATTAATTCACCCCTCCACTTT.

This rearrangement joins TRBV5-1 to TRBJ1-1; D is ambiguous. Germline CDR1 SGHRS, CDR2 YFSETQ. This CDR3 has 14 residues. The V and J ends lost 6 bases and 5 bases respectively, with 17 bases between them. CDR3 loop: CASTPPGTPTEAFF. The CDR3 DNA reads TGCGCCAGCACCCCCCCGGGCACCCCGACTGAAGCTTTCTTT.

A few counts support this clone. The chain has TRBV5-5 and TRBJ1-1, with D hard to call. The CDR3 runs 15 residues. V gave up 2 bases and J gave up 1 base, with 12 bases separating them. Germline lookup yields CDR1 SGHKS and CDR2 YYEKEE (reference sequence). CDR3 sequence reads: CASSFGITGNTEAFF. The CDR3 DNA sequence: TGTGCCAGCAGCTTCGGGATAACGGGGAACACTGAAGCTTTCTTT.

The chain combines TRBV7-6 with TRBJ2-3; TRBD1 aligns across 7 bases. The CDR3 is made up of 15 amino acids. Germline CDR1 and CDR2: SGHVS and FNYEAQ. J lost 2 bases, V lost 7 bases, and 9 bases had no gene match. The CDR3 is CASNDRTGSTDTQYF. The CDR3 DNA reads TGTGCCAGCAACGACCGGACAGGTTCCACAGATACGCAGTATTTT.

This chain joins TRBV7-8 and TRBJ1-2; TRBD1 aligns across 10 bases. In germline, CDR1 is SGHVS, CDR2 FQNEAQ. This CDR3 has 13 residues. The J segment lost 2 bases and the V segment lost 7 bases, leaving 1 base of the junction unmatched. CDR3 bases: TGTGCCAGCACGGGACAGGGGAACTATGGCTACACCTTC. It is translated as CASTGQGNYGYTF.

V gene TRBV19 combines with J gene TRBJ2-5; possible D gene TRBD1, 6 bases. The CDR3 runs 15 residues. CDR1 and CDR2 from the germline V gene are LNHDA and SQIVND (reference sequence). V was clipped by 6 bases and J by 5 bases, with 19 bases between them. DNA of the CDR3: TGTGCCAGTAGCAGGACCCTCTGGGGGCGGGAGACCCAGTACTTC. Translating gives CASSRTLWGRETQYF.

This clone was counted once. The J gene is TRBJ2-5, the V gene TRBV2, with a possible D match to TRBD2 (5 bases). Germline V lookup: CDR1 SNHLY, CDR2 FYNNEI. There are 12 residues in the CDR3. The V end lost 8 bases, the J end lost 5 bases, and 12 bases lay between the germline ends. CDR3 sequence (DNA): TGTGCCAGCCGGCGGGCATGGGAGACCCAGTACTTC. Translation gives CASRRAWETQYF.

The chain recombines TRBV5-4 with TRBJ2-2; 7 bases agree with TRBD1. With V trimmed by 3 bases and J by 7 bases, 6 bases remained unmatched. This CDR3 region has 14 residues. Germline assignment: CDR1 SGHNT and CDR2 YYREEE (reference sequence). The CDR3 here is CASSSLQGSGELFF. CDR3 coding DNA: TGTGCCAGCAGCTCACTACAGGGGAGCGGGGAGCTGTTTTTT.

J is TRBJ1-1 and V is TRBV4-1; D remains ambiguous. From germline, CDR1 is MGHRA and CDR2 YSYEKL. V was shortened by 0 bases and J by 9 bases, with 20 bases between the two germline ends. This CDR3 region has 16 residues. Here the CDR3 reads CASSQEPNASPSQAFF. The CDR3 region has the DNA TGCGCCAGCAGCCAAGAGCCCAATGCTTCACCGTCTCAAGCTTTCTTT.